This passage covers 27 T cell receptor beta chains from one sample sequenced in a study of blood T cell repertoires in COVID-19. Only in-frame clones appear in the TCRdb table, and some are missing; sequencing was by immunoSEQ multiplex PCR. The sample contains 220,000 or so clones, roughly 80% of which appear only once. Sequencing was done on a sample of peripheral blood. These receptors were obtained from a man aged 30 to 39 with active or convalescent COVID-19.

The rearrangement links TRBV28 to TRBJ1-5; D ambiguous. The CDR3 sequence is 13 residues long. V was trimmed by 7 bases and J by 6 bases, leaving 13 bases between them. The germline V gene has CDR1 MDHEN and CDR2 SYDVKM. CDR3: CASKLTVGQPQHF. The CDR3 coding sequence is TGTGCCAGCAAATTAACTGTCGGTCAGCCCCAGCATTTT.

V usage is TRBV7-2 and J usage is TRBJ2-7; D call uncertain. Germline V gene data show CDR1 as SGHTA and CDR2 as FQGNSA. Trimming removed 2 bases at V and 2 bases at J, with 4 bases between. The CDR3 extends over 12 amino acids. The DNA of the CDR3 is TGTGCCAGCAGCTTACTTACCTACGAGCAGTACTTC. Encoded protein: CASSLLTYEQYF.

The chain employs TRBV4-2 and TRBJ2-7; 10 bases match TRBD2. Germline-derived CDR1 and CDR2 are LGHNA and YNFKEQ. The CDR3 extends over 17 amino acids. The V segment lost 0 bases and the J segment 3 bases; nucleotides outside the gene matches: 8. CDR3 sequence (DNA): TGTGCCAGCAGCCAAGAAGCGCTAGCGGGAGTTAACTACGAGCAGTACTTC. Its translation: CASSQEALAGVNYEQYF.

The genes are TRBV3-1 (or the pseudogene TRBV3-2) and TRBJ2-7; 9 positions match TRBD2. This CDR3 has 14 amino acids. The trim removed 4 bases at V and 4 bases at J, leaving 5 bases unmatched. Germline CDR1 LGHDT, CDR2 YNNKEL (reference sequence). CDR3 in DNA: TGTGCCAGCAGCCCCGGGACTAGCAGTTACGAGCAGTACTTC. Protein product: CASSPGTSSYEQYF.

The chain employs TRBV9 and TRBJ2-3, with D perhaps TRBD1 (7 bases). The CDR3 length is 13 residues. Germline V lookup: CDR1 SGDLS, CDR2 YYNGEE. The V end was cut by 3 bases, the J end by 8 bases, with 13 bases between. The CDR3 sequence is CASSDQGGGTQYF. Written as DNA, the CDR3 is TGTGCCAGCAGCGACCAGGGGGGTGGTACGCAGTATTTT.

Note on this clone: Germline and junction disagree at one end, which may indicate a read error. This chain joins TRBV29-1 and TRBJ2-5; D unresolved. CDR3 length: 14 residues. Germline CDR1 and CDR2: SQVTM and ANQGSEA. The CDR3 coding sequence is TGCAGCGTTGTCGCGGCCCTCGGTCGAGAGGCCCAGTACTTC. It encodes CSVVAALGREAQYF.

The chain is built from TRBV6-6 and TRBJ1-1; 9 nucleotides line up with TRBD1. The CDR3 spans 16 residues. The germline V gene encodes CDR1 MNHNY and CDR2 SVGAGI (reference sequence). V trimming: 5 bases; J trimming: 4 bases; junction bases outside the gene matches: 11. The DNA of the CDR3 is TGTGCCAGCAGTCACCCCGGGACAGGGCCTAGCACTGAAGCTTTCTTT. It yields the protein CASSHPGTGPSTEAFF.

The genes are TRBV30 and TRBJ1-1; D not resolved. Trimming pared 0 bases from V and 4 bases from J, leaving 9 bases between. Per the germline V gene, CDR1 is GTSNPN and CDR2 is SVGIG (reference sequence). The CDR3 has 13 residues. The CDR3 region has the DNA TGTGCCTGGAGTGTAATAGCGAGCACTGAAGCTTTCTTT. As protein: CAWSVIASTEAFF.

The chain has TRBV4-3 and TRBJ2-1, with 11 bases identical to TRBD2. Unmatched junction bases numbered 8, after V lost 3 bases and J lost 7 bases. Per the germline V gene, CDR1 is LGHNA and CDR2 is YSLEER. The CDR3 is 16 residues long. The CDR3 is CASSHALAGEWNEQFF. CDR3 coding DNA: TGCGCCAGCAGCCATGCACTAGCGGGGGAGTGGAATGAGCAGTTCTTC.

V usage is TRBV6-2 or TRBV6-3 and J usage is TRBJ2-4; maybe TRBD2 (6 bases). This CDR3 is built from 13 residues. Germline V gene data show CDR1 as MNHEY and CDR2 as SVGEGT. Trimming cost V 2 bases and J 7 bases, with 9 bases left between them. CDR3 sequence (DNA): TGTGCCAGCAGTTACCCGGGGAGGAACATTCAGTACTTC. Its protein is CASSYPGRNIQYF.

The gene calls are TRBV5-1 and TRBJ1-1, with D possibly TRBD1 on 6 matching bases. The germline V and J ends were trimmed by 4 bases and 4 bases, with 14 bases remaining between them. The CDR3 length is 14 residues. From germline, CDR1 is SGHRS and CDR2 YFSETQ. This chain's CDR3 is CASSNPTGSTEAFF. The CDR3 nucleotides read TGCGCCAGCAGCAACCCCACAGGGAGCACTGAAGCTTTCTTT.

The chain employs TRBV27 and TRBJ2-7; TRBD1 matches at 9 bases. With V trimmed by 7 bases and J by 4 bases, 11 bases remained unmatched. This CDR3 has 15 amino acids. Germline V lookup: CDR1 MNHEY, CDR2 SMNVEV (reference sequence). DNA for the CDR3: TGTGCCAGCACCTCTCCCGGGACAGGGATGTACGAGCAGTACTTC. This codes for CASTSPGTGMYEQYF.

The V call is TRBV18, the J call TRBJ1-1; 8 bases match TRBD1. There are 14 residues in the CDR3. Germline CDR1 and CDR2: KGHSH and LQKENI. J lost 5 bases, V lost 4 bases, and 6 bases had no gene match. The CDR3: CASSLGQGWTEAFF. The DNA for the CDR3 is TGTGCCAGCTCACTAGGACAGGGTTGGACTGAAGCTTTCTTT.

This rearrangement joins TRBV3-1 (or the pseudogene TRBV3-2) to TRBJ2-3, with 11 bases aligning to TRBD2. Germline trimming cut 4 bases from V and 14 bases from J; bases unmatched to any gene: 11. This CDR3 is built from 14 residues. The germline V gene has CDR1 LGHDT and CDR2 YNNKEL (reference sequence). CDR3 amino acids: CASSPIIAGGPAYF. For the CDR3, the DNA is TGTGCCAGCAGCCCAATTATAGCGGGAGGGCCTGCGTATTTT.

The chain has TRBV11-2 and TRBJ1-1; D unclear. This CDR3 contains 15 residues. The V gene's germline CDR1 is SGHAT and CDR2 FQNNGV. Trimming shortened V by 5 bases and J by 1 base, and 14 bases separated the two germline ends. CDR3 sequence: CASSPARRRNTEAFF. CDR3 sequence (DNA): TGTGCCAGCAGCCCTGCGCGGCGGAGGAACACTGAAGCTTTCTTT. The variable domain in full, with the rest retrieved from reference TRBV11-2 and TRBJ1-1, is EAGVAQSPRYKIIEKRQSVAFWCNPISGHATLYWYQQILGQGPKLLIQFQNNGVVDDSQLPKDRFSAERLKGVDSTLKIQPAKLEDSAVYLCASSPARRRNTEAFFGQGTRLTVV.

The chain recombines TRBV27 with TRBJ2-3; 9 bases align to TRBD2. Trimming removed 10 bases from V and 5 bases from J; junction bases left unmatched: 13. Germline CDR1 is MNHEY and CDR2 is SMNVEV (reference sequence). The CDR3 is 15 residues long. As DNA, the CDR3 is TGTGCCATCAGAGATTCTCAGACTAGCGGAGATACGCAGTATTTT. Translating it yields CAIRDSQTSGDTQYF.

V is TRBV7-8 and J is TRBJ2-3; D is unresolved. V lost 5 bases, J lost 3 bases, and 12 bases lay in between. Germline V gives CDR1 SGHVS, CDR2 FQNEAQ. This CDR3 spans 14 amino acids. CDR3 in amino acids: CASSPAVQTDTQYF. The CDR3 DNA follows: TGTGCCAGCAGCCCCGCGGTTCAAACAGATACGCAGTATTTT.

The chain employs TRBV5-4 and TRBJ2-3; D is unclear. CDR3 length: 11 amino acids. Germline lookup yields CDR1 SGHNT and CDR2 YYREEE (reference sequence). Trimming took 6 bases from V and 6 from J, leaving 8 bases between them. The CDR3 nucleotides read TGTGCCAGCAACACCGGGGATACGCAGTATTTT. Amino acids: CASNTGDTQYF.

In DNA, the CDR3 is TGTGCCTGGAGCCGAGGTGTTAACTATGGCTACACCTTC. Residues: CAWSRGVNYGYTF. This sequence joins TRBV30 and TRBJ1-2, with D unclear. Germline assignment: CDR1 GTSNPN and CDR2 SVGIG (reference sequence). The V end was cut by 3 bases, the J end by 1 base, with 9 bases between. The CDR3 spans 13 residues.

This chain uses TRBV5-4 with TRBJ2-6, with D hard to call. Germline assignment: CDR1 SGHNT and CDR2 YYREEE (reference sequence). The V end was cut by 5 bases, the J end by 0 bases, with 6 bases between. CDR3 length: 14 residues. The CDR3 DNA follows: TGTGCCAGCAGGTCAAACTCTGGGGCCAACGTCCTGACTTTC. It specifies CASRSNSGANVLTF.

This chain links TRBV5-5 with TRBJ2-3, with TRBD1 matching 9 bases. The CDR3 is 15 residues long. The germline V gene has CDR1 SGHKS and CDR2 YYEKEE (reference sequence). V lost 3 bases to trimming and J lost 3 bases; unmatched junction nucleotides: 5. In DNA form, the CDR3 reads TGTGCCAGCAGCTCCGGGACAGGGAGGACAGATACGCAGTATTTT. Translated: CASSSGTGRTDTQYF. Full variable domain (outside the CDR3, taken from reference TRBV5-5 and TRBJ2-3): DAGVTQSPTHLIKTRGQQVTLRCSPISGHKSVSWYQQVLGQGPQFIFQYYEKEERGRGNFPDRFSARQFPNYSSELNVNALLLGDSALYLCASSSGTGRTDTQYFGPGTRLTVL.

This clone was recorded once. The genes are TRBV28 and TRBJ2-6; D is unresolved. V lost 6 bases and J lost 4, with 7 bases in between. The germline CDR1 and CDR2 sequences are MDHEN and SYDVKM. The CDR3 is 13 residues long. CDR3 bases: TGTGCCAGCAGGAGGTCCGGGGCCAACGTCCTGACTTTC. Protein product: CASRRSGANVLTF. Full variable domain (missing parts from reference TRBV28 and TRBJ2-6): DVKVTQSSRYLVKRTGEKVFLECVQDMDHENMFWYRQDPGLGLRLIYFSYDVKMKEKGDIPEGYSVSREKKERFSLILESASTNQTSMYLCASRRSGANVLTFGAGSRLTVL.

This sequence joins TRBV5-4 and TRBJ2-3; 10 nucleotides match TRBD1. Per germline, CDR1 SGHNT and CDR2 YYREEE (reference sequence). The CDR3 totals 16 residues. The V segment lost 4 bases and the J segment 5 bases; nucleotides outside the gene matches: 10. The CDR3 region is CASSPSRDRGGDTQYF. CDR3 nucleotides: TGTGCCAGCAGCCCAAGCCGGGACAGGGGTGGAGATACGCAGTATTTT.

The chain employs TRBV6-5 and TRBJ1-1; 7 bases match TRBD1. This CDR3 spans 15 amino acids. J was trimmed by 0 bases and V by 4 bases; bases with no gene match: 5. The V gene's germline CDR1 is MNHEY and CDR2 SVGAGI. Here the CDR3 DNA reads TGTGCCAGCAGTTTTTCACAGGGGTTGAACACTGAAGCTTTCTTT. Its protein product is CASSFSQGLNTEAFF.

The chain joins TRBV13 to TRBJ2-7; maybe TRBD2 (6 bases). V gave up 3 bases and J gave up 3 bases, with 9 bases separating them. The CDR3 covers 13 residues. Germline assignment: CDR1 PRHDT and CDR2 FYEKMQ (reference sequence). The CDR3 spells CASSFRGSYEQYF. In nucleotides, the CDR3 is TGTGCCAGCAGCTTCCGGGGGAGCTACGAGCAGTACTTC.

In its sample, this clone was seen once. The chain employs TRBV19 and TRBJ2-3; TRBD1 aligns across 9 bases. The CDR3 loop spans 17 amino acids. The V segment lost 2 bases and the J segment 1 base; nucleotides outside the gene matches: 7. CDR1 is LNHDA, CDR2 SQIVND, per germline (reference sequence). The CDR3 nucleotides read TGTGCCAGTAGTATACTCGGACAGGGGATCGGCACAGATACGCAGTATTTT. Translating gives CASSILGQGIGTDTQYF.

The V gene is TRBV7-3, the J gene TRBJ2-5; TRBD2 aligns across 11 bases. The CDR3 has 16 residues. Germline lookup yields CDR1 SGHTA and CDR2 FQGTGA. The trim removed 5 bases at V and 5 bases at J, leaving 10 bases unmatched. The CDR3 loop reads CASSNSGRALGETQYF. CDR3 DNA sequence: TGTGCCAGCAGCAATAGCGGGAGGGCCCTTGGGGAGACCCAGTACTTC.